Listed here are 12 T cell receptor beta chains from one sample, sequenced in a study of blood T cells in healthy people across ages. The use of a sample-barcoded 5' primer and a J-beta primer mix characterized a second PCR of roughly 6 to 11 cycles. From the 5' RACE reads, TCRdb called clonotypes with MiXCR, one entry per CDR3 protein. The sample has more than 1.4 million distinct CDR3 sequences; about 40% are singletons. The sequenced sample was blood. These receptors came from a woman under 30 in good health.

The rearrangement uses TRBV30 and TRBJ1-2, with D possibly matching TRBD1 (6 bases). The CDR3 extends over 15 amino acids. V lost 0 bases, J lost 0 bases, and 11 bases lay in between. Looked up from germline, CDR1 is GTSNPN and CDR2 is SVGIG (reference sequence). CDR3 region: CAWSVVGHTNYGYTF. The CDR3 DNA reads as TGTGCCTGGAGTGTAGTGGGACATACTAACTATGGCTACACCTTC. Complete variable domain (other parts from reference TRBV30 and TRBJ1-2): SQTIHQWPATLVQPVGSPLSLECTVEGTSNPNLYWYRQAAGRGLQLLFYSVGIGQISSEVPQNLSASRPQDRQFILSSKKLLLSDSGFYLCAWSVVGHTNYGYTFGSGTRLTVV.

This clonotype occurred a few times. The rearrangement links TRBV29-1 to TRBJ1-1, with TRBD1 matching 9 bases. This CDR3 is built from 15 residues. Germline V gene sequence: CDR1 SQVTM, CDR2 ANQGSEA. With 0 bases clipped from V and 1 base from J, the junction kept 3 bases outside the gene matches. The CDR3 is CSVEEPGQGNTEAFF. CDR3 in DNA: TGCAGCGTTGAAGAGCCGGGACAGGGGAACACTGAAGCTTTCTTT.

The J gene is TRBJ2-3, the V gene TRBV7-9; 7 bases are shared with TRBD2. V dropped 6 bases and J dropped 5; count of bases not matched to a gene: 14. Germline V CDR1 and CDR2: SEHNR, FQNEAQ (reference sequence). This CDR3 contains 16 residues. The CDR3 loop is CASSQWGGQSEDTQYF. For the CDR3, the DNA is TGTGCCAGCAGTCAGTGGGGAGGGCAGTCGGAAGATACGCAGTATTTT.

This chain uses TRBV12-3 or TRBV12-4 with TRBJ2-4; 12 positions match TRBD2. V gave up 5 bases and J gave up 6 bases; unmatched junction bases: 11. The CDR3 covers 17 residues. CDR3 loop: CASSRIRLAGEGNIQYF. DNA for the CDR3: TGTGCCAGCAGTCGTATAAGACTAGCGGGAGAAGGAAACATTCAGTACTTC.

The V call is TRBV18, the J call TRBJ2-3; D might be TRBD1 (5 bases). Germline V gene lookup returns CDR1 KGHSH and CDR2 LQKENI. This CDR3 comprises 16 residues. V was cut by 6 bases and J by 0 bases, with 16 bases left in between. The CDR3 nucleotides are TGTGCCAGCTCTCCTCAGGGTTATCTAAGCACAGATACGCAGTATTTT. Translated, it gives CASSPQGYLSTDTQYF.

The rearrangement uses TRBV11-2 and TRBJ2-1; 7 positions agree with TRBD1. Germline lookup yields CDR1 SGHAT and CDR2 FQNNGV. CDR3 length: 11 residues. V shed 11 bases and J 4 bases; nucleotides not matched to a gene: 2. The CDR3 loop reads CAGGQYNEQFF. CDR3 sequence (DNA): TGTGCCGGGGGACAGTACAATGAGCAGTTCTTC.

This clonotype was detected many times. In DNA, the CDR3 is TGTGCCATCAGTGACAAAGACAGGGGCTATGGCTACACCTTC. Its protein is CAISDKDRGYGYTF. The J gene is TRBJ1-2, the V gene TRBV10-3, with 8 bases identical to TRBD1. CDR1 and CDR2 from the germline V gene are ENHRY and SYGVKD. V dropped 3 bases and J dropped 4; count of bases not matched to a gene: 4. There are 14 residues in the CDR3.

The chain employs TRBV20-1 and TRBJ2-1; 8 bases match TRBD2. CDR3 length: 13 residues. Trimming cost V 4 bases and J 7 bases; bases outside gene matches: 6. Germline V gene data show CDR1 as DFQATT and CDR2 as SNEGSKA (reference sequence). The CDR3 DNA reads as TGCAGTGCTATTGCGGGAGGCCCAAATGAGCAGTTCTTC. Translated, it gives CSAIAGGPNEQFF.

This clonotype has a handful of counts. V and J are TRBV10-3 and TRBJ2-2, with 12 bases matching TRBD2. The CDR3 has 15 amino acids. Germline CDR1 is ENHRY and CDR2 is SYGVKD. V lost 5 bases to trimming and J lost 6 bases; unmatched junction nucleotides: 4. The CDR3 reads CAISRTSGDSGELFF. CDR3 bases: TGTGCCATCAGTCGGACTAGCGGGGATTCCGGGGAGCTGTTTTTT.

This clonotype has just a few counts. The gene calls are TRBV20-1 and TRBJ2-7; D ambiguous. This CDR3 has 16 residues. Trimming removed 2 bases from V and 2 bases from J, with 19 bases in between. CDR1 and CDR2 from the germline V gene are DFQATT and SNEGSKA (reference sequence). CDR3 loop: CSARSPNSLSPYEQYF. CDR3 DNA sequence: TGCAGTGCTAGATCCCCTAACTCACTTTCCCCCTACGAGCAGTACTTC.

On this clonotype itself: This may be a read error, as it is one base from a much larger clone. The genes are TRBV7-9 and TRBJ2-7; D is undetermined. Germline CDR1 reads SEHNR; CDR2 reads FQNEAQ (reference sequence). Trimming took 6 bases from V and 3 from J, leaving 12 bases between them. The CDR3 covers 13 residues. CDR3 in DNA: TGTGCCAGCAGTAGGAGACGCGACTACGAGCAGTACTTC. It yields the protein CASSRRRDYEQYF.

The V gene is TRBV7-3, the J gene TRBJ1-5; possible D gene TRBD1, 5 bases. The germline CDR1 and CDR2 sequences are SGHTA and FQGTGA. There are 13 residues in the CDR3. V was clipped by 4 bases and J by 5 bases, with 9 bases between them. This CDR3 is CASSSSRDQPQHF. CDR3 DNA: TGTGCCAGCAGCTCGTCCAGGGATCAGCCCCAGCATTTT.